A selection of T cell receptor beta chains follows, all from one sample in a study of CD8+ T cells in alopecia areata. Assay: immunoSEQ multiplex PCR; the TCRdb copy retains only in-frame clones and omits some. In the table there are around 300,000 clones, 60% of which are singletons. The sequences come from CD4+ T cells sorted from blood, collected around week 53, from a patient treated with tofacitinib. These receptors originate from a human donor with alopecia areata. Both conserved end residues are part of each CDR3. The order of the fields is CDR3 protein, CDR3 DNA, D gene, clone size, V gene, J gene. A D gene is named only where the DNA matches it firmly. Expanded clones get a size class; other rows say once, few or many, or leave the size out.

CASTPWLGSEQYF	TGTGCCAGCACCCCGTGGCTGGGGAGCGAGCAGTACTTC	-	-	TRBV2	TRBJ2-7
CASSFPTGTKGTEAFF	TGTGCCAGCAGTTTTCCAACCGGGACCAAGGGCACTGAAGCTTTCTTT	-	-	TRBV6-5	TRBJ1-1
CASSPRRQGTPKTQYF	TGTGCCAGCAGCCCCCGGAGGCAAGGAACACCGAAGACCCAGTACTTC	-	-	TRBV4-2	TRBJ2-5
CASSQLAGAYTGELFF	TGCGCCAGCAGCCAACTAGCGGGGGCTTACACCGGGGAGCTGTTTTTT	TRBD2	few	TRBV5-1	TRBJ2-2
CASSLLGLKETQYF	TGCGCCAGCAGCTTGTTGGGCCTTAAAGAGACCCAGTACTTC	-	-	TRBV5-1	TRBJ2-5
CASSLPRDVSYEQYF	TGTGCCAGCAGTTTACCCCGGGACGTCAGCTACGAGCAGTACTTC	-	once	TRBV28	TRBJ2-7
CAWSVLFGGSYNSPLHF	TGTGCCTGGAGTGTACTATTTGGGGGCTCCTATAATTCACCCCTCCACTTT	-	-	TRBV30	TRBJ1-6
CASSPGLANSYEQYF	TGTGCCAGCTCCCCTGGACTAGCAAACTCCTACGAGCAGTACTTC	TRBD2	-	TRBV18	TRBJ2-7
CSVGGGSGELFF	TGCAGCGTTGGAGGGGGATCCGGGGAGCTGTTTTTT	-	-	TRBV29-1	TRBJ2-2
CASRLDINTEAFF	TGTGCCAGCAGGCTAGACATTAACACTGAAGCTTTCTTT	-	-	TRBV2	TRBJ1-1
CASSTPGNYEQYF	TGTGCCAGCAGCACCCCCGGGAACTACGAGCAGTACTTC	-	-	TRBV11-2	TRBJ2-7
CASSRGRAPDTQYF	TGCGCCAGCAGCCGAGGGAGGGCCCCAGATACGCAGTATTTT	TRBD2	-	TRBV4-3	TRBJ2-3
CASSHSTGARSGANVLTF	TGCGCCAGCAGCCATTCAACAGGGGCCCGCTCTGGGGCCAACGTCCTGACTTTC	TRBD1	-	TRBV4-3	TRBJ2-6
CASSTTRTADTQYF	TGTGCCAGCAGCACGACTAGAACGGCAGATACGCAGTATTTT	-	-	TRBV5-4	TRBJ2-3
CASKVGETQYF	TGTGCCAGCAAGGTTGGGGAGACCCAGTACTTC	-	once	TRBV25-1	TRBJ2-5
CASSATDSTDTQYF	TGTGCCAGCAGTGCGACGGACAGTACGGATACGCAGTATTTT	-	-	TRBV25-1	TRBJ2-3
CASSQVPDSARGGYTF	TGTGCCAGCAGCCAAGTCCCGGACAGTGCCCGAGGAGGCTACACCTTC	-	-	TRBV4-2	TRBJ1-2
CASSPHGTSYEQYF	TGTGCCAGCAGCCCCCACGGGACTAGCTACGAGCAGTACTTC	TRBD2	-	TRBV11-3	TRBJ2-7
CASSYSSGINQPQHF	TGTGCCAGCAGTTACTCTAGCGGGATCAATCAGCCCCAGCATTTT	-	-	TRBV6-5	TRBJ1-5
CASSRDRGLGYTF	TGTGCCAGCAGTCGGGACAGGGGGCTGGGCTACACCTTC	TRBD1	-	TRBV6-5	TRBJ1-2
CASSPGTSQYEQYF	TGTGCCAGCTCACCAGGCACGTCCCAGTACGAGCAGTACTTC	-	-	TRBV18	TRBJ2-7
CASSETLVNEQFF	TGTGCCAGCAGCGAGACCCTGGTCAATGAGCAGTTCTTC	-	few	TRBV9	TRBJ2-1
CASSRAGGEQYF	TGTGCCAGCTCACGGGCAGGAGGCGAGCAGTACTTC	-	-	TRBV18	TRBJ2-7
CASSFWGQNEAFF	TGTGCCAGCAGCTTTTGGGGACAGAATGAAGCTTTCTTT	TRBD1	few	TRBV7-9	TRBJ1-1
CASSLGATRTDTQYF	TGTGCCAGCAGCTTGGGGGCCACAAGAACAGATACGCAGTATTTT	-	-	TRBV5-6	TRBJ2-3
CAWGGTHSYEQYF	TGTGCCTGGGGGGGAACCCATTCCTACGAGCAGTACTTC	-	-	TRBV30	TRBJ2-7
CSVRVGAYEQYF	TGCAGCGTGAGGGTCGGGGCATACGAGCAGTACTTC	-	-	TRBV29-1	TRBJ2-7
CASSQDHSVGGEQFF	TGTGCCAGCAGCCAAGATCACTCGGTGGGGGGTGAGCAGTTCTTC	-	-	TRBV4-2	TRBJ2-1
CASSPGTRNSPLHF	TGTGCCAGCTCACCAGGGACAAGAAATTCACCCCTCCACTTT	-	once	TRBV18	TRBJ1-6
CSVEVDGNQPQHF	TGCAGCGTTGAAGTTGACGGTAATCAGCCCCAGCATTTT	-	-	TRBV29-1	TRBJ1-5
CARGQWGNEQFF	TGTGCCCGGGGACAGTGGGGCAATGAGCAGTTCTTC	TRBD1	once	TRBV2	TRBJ2-1
CASSLPGVMNTEAFF	TGTGCCAGCAGTCTACCCGGGGTCATGAACACTGAAGCTTTCTTT	-	-	TRBV6-5	TRBJ1-1
CAISPSTYEQYF	TGCGCCATAAGTCCATCGACCTACGAGCAGTACTTC	-	-	TRBV23-1	TRBJ2-7
CASSGVGPEAFF	TGTGCCAGCAGCGGCGTTGGTCCTGAAGCTTTCTTT	-	-	TRBV2	TRBJ1-1
CAWSSVYGYTF	TGTGCCTGGAGTTCAGTATATGGCTACACCTTC	-	-	TRBV30	TRBJ1-2
CASSSVGIGETQYF	TGTGCCAGCAGCTCGGTGGGGATCGGGGAGACCCAGTACTTC	-	-	TRBV5-6	TRBJ2-5
CSAKKGVYEQYF	TGCAGCGCCAAGAAAGGGGTCTACGAGCAGTACTTC	-	-	TRBV29-1	TRBJ2-7
CASSFTSGHLTDQPQHF	TGTGCCAGCAGCTTTACTTCCGGACACTTAACCGATCAGCCCCAGCATTTT	-	-	TRBV5-4	TRBJ1-5
CATSRDRGETQYF	TGTGCCACCAGCAGAGATCGGGGAGAGACCCAGTACTTC	-	-	TRBV15	TRBJ2-5
CASSLAGQGNQPQHF	TGTGCCAGCAGCCTGGCGGGACAGGGCAATCAGCCCCAGCATTTT	TRBD1	-	TRBV7-9	TRBJ1-5
CASTATGQSTDTQYF	TGTGCCAGCACCGCGACGGGACAGAGCACAGATACGCAGTATTTT	TRBD1	-	TRBV9	TRBJ2-3
CASSYKGAGDTQYF	TGTGCCAGCAGTTACAAGGGGGCTGGAGATACGCAGTATTTT	TRBD1	-	TRBV6-5	TRBJ2-3
CSVAAGPKSQYF	TGCAGCGTTGCGGCAGGGCCCAAATCACAGTACTTC	-	-	TRBV29-1	TRBJ2-4
CASSSDSQETQYF	TGTGCCAGCAGCAGCGACAGCCAAGAGACCCAGTACTTC	-	few	TRBV7-2	TRBJ2-5
CSGPPGGGNSYEQYF	TGCAGCGGCCCCCCGGGCGGGGGAAACTCCTACGAGCAGTACTTC	TRBD2	few	TRBV29-1	TRBJ2-7
CASSLRLISGANVLTF	TGTGCCAGCAGCCTTCGACTGATCTCTGGGGCCAACGTCCTGACTTTC	-	-	TRBV7-2	TRBJ2-6
CSVEYGVGETQYF	TGCAGCGTTGAGTATGGAGTTGGAGAGACCCAGTACTTC	-	few	TRBV29-1	TRBJ2-5
CASSLATPRSVQYF	TGTGCCAGCAGCTTGGCAACCCCTCGGAGCGTGCAGTATTTT	-	few	TRBV5-4	TRBJ2-3
CSVEDPRRRGSTDTQYF	TGCAGCGTTGAAGATCCTAGACGGCGGGGGAGCACAGATACGCAGTATTTT	TRBD2	-	TRBV29-1	TRBJ2-3
CASSSQGRHSPLHF	TGTGCCAGCAGTTCACAGGGGAGGCATTCACCCCTCCACTTT	TRBD1	few	TRBV25-1	TRBJ1-6